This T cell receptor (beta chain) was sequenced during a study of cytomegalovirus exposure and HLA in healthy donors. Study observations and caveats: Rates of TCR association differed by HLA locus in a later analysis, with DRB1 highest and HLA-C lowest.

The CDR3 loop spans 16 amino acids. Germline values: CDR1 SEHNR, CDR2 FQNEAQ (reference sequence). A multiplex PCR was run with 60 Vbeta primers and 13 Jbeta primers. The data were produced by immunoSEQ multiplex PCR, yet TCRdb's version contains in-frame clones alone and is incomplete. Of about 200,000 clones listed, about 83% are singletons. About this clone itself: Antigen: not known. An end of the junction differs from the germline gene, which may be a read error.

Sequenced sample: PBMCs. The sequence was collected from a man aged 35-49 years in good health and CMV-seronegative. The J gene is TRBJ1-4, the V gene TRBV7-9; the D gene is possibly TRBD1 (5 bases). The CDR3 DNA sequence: TGTTCCAGCAGCCAAGGCGGGGGACCGAGGAATGAAAAACTGTTTTTT. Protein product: CSSSQGGGPRNEKLFF.